The rows below give T cell receptor beta chains drawn from one sample of a study of blood T cell repertoires in COVID-19. The data were produced by immunoSEQ multiplex PCR, yet TCRdb's version contains in-frame clones alone and is incomplete. In the table there are some 350,000 clones, 80% to 90% of which are singletons. The sample was PBMCs or T cells enriched from blood (not recorded which). These receptors were collected from a man aged 18-30 years who had recovered from COVID-19. Both conserved end residues are part of each CDR3. Fields, in order: J gene, V gene, clone size, D gene, CDR3 protein, CDR3 DNA. D genes are given only for firm matches. The listing skips clone size in some rows; elsewhere it reads once, few, many or a size class.

j_call: TRBJ1-1; v_call: TRBV30; clone_size: NA; d_call: NA; cdr3_aa: CAWTVITGNTEAFF; cdr3_nt: TGTGCCTGGACCGTAATCACAGGGAACACTGAAGCTTTCTTT
j_call: TRBJ1-4; v_call: TRBV19; clone_size: NA; d_call: TRBD1; cdr3_aa: CASSPDRGLEKLFF; cdr3_nt: TGTGCCAGTAGTCCGGACAGGGGTTTAGAAAAACTGTTTTTT
j_call: TRBJ2-1; v_call: TRBV23-1; clone_size: NA; d_call: TRBD2; cdr3_aa: CASRTSGDYNEQFF; cdr3_nt: TGCGCCAGCCGAACTAGCGGGGATTACAATGAGCAGTTCTTC
j_call: TRBJ2-3; v_call: TRBV14; clone_size: NA; d_call: NA; cdr3_aa: CASSQDWRGGTQYF; cdr3_nt: TGTGCCAGCAGCCAAGATTGGAGGGGAGGTACGCAGTATTTT
j_call: TRBJ2-1; v_call: TRBV28; clone_size: NA; d_call: NA; cdr3_aa: CASSLKGVGQFF; cdr3_nt: TGTGCCAGCAGTTTAAAAGGGGTCGGGCAGTTCTTC
j_call: TRBJ2-3; v_call: TRBV12-5; clone_size: once; d_call: TRBD1; cdr3_aa: CASGKGQYYTDTQYF; cdr3_nt: TGTGCTAGTGGTAAGGGACAGTATTACACAGATACGCAGTATTTT
j_call: TRBJ2-7; v_call: TRBV19; clone_size: NA; d_call: TRBD1; cdr3_aa: CASSSRDSSYEQYF; cdr3_nt: TGTGCCAGTAGCTCCCGGGACAGCTCCTACGAGCAGTACTTC
j_call: TRBJ2-2; v_call: TRBV10-1; clone_size: NA; d_call: NA; cdr3_aa: CASSDGGAGAGELFF; cdr3_nt: TGCGCCAGCAGTGATGGGGGCGCAGGGGCCGGGGAGCTGTTTTTT
j_call: TRBJ1-2; v_call: TRBV5-4; clone_size: NA; d_call: NA; cdr3_aa: CASSLVAGGAGGYTF; cdr3_nt: TGTGCCAGCAGCTTGGTTGCGGGGGGCGCTGGTGGCTACACCTTC
j_call: TRBJ2-1; v_call: TRBV30; clone_size: NA; d_call: TRBD1; cdr3_aa: CAWRADRDRAYYNEQFF; cdr3_nt: TGTGCCTGGAGGGCGGACCGGGACAGGGCCTATTACAATGAGCAGTTCTTC
j_call: TRBJ2-3; v_call: TRBV19; clone_size: NA; d_call: TRBD2; cdr3_aa: CASSSSIAGFTDTQYF; cdr3_nt: TGTGCCAGTAGTAGTAGCATAGCGGGCTTCACAGATACGCAGTATTTT
j_call: TRBJ2-5; v_call: TRBV9; clone_size: NA; d_call: NA; cdr3_aa: CASSDTPGETQYF; cdr3_nt: TGTGCCAGCAGCGACACCCCGGGGGAGACCCAGTACTTC